This TCR beta chain comes out of a study of blood T cell repertoires in COVID-19. CDR1 SGHVS and CDR2 FQNEAQ come from the germline V gene. This CDR3 has 16 residues. Unmatched junction bases numbered 9, after V lost 5 bases and J lost 6 bases. Original handling: Reference gene primer amplification in the assay estimated nucleated cell counts. The assay was immunoSEQ multiplex PCR, and TCRdb's table has in-frame clones only and misses some. Clone size and the V and J calls come from that table; the DNA yielded D and trimming. The top ten clones hold approximately 1.5% of a sample with about 410,000 clones, about 89% of them seen once.

The material sequenced was peripheral blood. This chain connects TRBV7-8 to TRBJ1-6; 8 positions agree with TRBD1. The receptor was derived from a woman in her thirties or forties with COVID-19, enrolled during active disease. The CDR3 region is CASSPGGAGGNSPLHF. The DNA for the CDR3 is TGTGCCAGCAGCCCAGGGGGCGCCGGGGGTAATTCACCCCTCCACTTT.